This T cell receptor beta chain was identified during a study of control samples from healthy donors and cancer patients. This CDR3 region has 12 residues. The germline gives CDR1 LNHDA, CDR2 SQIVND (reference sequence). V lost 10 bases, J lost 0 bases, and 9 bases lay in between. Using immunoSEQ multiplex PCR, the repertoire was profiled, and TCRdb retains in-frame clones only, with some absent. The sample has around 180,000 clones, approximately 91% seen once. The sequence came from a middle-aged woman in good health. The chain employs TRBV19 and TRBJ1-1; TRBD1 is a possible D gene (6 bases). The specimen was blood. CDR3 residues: CATKGVNTEAFF. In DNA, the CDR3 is TGTGCCACAAAGGGGGTGAACACTGAAGCTTTCTTT.